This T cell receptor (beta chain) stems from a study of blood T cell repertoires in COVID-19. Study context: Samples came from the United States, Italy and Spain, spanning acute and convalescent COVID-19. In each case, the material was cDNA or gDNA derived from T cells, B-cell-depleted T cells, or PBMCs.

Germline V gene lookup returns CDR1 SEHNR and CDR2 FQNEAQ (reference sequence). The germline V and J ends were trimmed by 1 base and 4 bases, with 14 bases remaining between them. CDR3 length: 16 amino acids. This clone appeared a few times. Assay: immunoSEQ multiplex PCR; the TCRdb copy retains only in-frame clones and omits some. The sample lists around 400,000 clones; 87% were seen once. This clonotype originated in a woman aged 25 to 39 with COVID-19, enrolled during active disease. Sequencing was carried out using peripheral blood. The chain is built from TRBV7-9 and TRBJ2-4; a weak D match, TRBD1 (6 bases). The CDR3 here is CASSLGAGTLKNIQYF. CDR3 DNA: TGTGCCAGCAGCTTAGGGGCCGGGACACTGAAAAACATTCAGTACTTC.